The 16 T cell receptor beta chains below all came from one sample that was sequenced in a study of blood T cell repertoires in COVID-19. Method: immunoSEQ multiplex PCR; TCRdb's copy keeps in-frame clones and lacks some. The sample has fewer than 400,000 clones; 92% are singletons. The source material was PBMCs or T cells enriched from blood (not recorded which). These receptors came from a woman aged 25-40 years who had recovered from COVID-19.

The genes are TRBV18 and TRBJ2-1, with 8 bases aligning to TRBD2. V was pared by 6 bases and J by 6 bases, with 7 bases of the junction left unmatched. The CDR3 is made up of 14 amino acids. CDR1 and CDR2 (germline): KGHSH, LQKENI. This CDR3 is CASSPGGIFNEQFF. As DNA, the CDR3 is TGTGCCAGCTCCCCGGGGGGGATTTTCAATGAGCAGTTCTTC. Full variable domain (outside the CDR3, taken from reference TRBV18 and TRBJ2-1): NAGVMQNPRHLVRRRGQEARLRCSPMKGHSHVYWYRQLPEEGLKFMVYLQKENIIDESGMPKERFSAEFPKEGPSILRIQQVVRGDSAAYFCASSPGGIFNEQFFGPGTRLTVL.

The rearrangement joins TRBV7-8 to TRBJ1-2; 8 positions agree with TRBD1. CDR3 length: 14 amino acids. The trim removed 5 bases at V and 4 bases at J, leaving 6 bases unmatched. Germline assignment: CDR1 SGHVS and CDR2 FQNEAQ. The CDR3 here is CASSEQGEGYGYTF. CDR3 nucleotide sequence: TGTGCCAGCAGCGAACAGGGGGAGGGCTATGGCTACACCTTC.

The chain has TRBV7-2 and TRBJ1-5, with TRBD1 identical over 7 bases. Looked up from germline, CDR1 is SGHTA and CDR2 is FQGNSA. The CDR3 contains 17 residues. V gave up 1 base and J gave up 3 bases; unmatched junction bases: 9. The CDR3 sequence: CASSLVGGWDNNQPQHF. The DNA of the CDR3 is TGTGCCAGCAGCTTAGTAGGGGGCTGGGACAACAATCAGCCCCAGCATTTT. Full variable domain (rest looked up from reference TRBV7-2 and TRBJ1-5): GAGVSQSPSNKVTEKGKDVELRCDPISGHTALYWYRQSLGQGLEFLIYFQGNSAPDKSGLPSDRFSAERTGGSVSTLTIQRTQQEDSAVYLCASSLVGGWDNNQPQHFGDGTRLSIL.

The genes are TRBV4-3 and TRBJ1-2; no definite D call. V was cut by 0 bases and J by 7 bases, with 12 bases left in between. The CDR3 length is 14 residues. The germline CDR1 and CDR2 sequences are LGHNA and YSLEER. As DNA, the CDR3 is TGCGCCAGCAGCCAAGATCGGGGTGAGGGTGGCTACACCTTC. This codes for CASSQDRGEGGYTF.

J is TRBJ2-4 and V is TRBV29-1; D may be TRBD2 (6 bases). The germline V and J ends were trimmed by 3 bases and 4 bases, with 10 bases remaining between them. The length of the CDR3 is 13 residues. Germline V gives CDR1 SQVTM, CDR2 ANQGSEA. CDR3 amino acids: CSVEGLLKNIQYF. The CDR3 nucleotides read TGCAGCGTTGAGGGACTGCTGAAAAACATTCAGTACTTC.

The chain is built from TRBV6-6 and TRBJ1-2, with TRBD1 identical over 7 bases. CDR3 size: 14 residues. Germline lookup yields CDR1 MNHNY and CDR2 SVGAGI (reference sequence). V shed 6 bases, J shed 3 bases, and the junction held 7 bases outside the gene matches. The CDR3 bases are TGTGCCAGCAGCTTGACAGGGACCGACTATGGCTACACCTTC. Encoded protein: CASSLTGTDYGYTF.

The J gene is TRBJ2-7, the V gene TRBV28, with D unclear. Germline assignment: CDR1 MDHEN and CDR2 SYDVKM. The CDR3 has 15 amino acids. Between the trimmed V and J ends, which lost 5 bases and 3 bases, there was a span of 17 bases. The CDR3 region is CASSPRYFHDYEQYF. For the CDR3, the DNA is TGTGCCAGCAGTCCCCGGTACTTCCATGACTACGAGCAGTACTTC. The full variable domain, its missing parts supplied by reference TRBV28 and TRBJ2-7, is DVKVTQSSRYLVKRTGEKVFLECVQDMDHENMFWYRQDPGLGLRLIYFSYDVKMKEKGDIPEGYSVSREKKERFSLILESASTNQTSMYLCASSPRYFHDYEQYFGPGTRLTVT.

The chain links TRBV2 to TRBJ2-1, with D possibly TRBD2 on 7 matching bases. This CDR3 has 16 amino acids. V was trimmed by 6 bases and J by 4 bases, leaving 19 bases between them. Germline V gene data show CDR1 as SNHLY and CDR2 as FYNNEI. Here the CDR3 DNA reads TGTGCCAGCAGCCCTGGGGGCGGGAGAAGGTACAATGAGCAGTTCTTC. Its translation is CASSPGGGRRYNEQFF.

J is TRBJ2-1 and V is TRBV2, with 7 bases fitting TRBD1. CDR1 and CDR2 from the germline V gene are SNHLY and FYNNEI. J gave up 0 bases and V 4 bases, and 6 bases lay outside the gene matches. This CDR3 region has 16 residues. CDR3 bases: TGTGCCAGCAGTGGGGGGCCAGGGGGCTCCTACAATGAGCAGTTCTTC. Translated: CASSGGPGGSYNEQFF. Drawing the rest from reference TRBV2 and TRBJ2-1, the complete variable domain is EPEVTQTPSHQVTQMGQEVILRCVPISNHLYFYWYRQILGQKVEFLVSFYNNEISEKSEIFDDQFSVERPDGSNFTLKIRSTKLEDSAMYFCASSGGPGGSYNEQFFGPGTRLTVL.

The CDR3 coding sequence is TGTGCCAGCAGGCAAACAGGGCCTTCTGGAAACACCATATATTTT. Residues: CASRQTGPSGNTIYF. The chain links TRBV25-1 to TRBJ1-3; D is perhaps TRBD1 (6 bases). Germline CDR1 MGHDK, CDR2 SYGVNS. Trimming cost V 6 bases and J 1 base, with 13 bases left between them. The CDR3 extends over 15 amino acids.

The rearrangement links TRBV7-2 to TRBJ2-7; D not resolved. The germline gives CDR1 SGHTA, CDR2 FQGNSA. Trimming shortened V by 7 bases and J by 0 bases, and 19 bases separated the two germline ends. The CDR3 spans 16 residues. The CDR3 region has the DNA TGTGCCAGCACCTCCGGCGGCGCCGCTAGCTCCTACGAGCAGTACTTC. Protein product: CASTSGGAASSYEQYF.

The chain uses TRBV5-4 and TRBJ2-1, with 10 bases aligning to TRBD1. The trim removed 2 bases at V and 8 bases at J, leaving 4 bases unmatched. Germline V gene data show CDR1 as SGHNT and CDR2 as YYREEE (reference sequence). This CDR3 comprises 14 residues. The CDR3 is CASSFGTGDDEQFF. The CDR3, as DNA: TGTGCCAGCAGCTTCGGGACAGGGGATGATGAGCAGTTCTTC.

This clone appeared a single time. This chain connects TRBV9 to TRBJ2-1; 11 bases agree with TRBD2. V lost 0 bases and J lost 2; bases outside the gene matches: 1. The germline CDR1 and CDR2 sequences are SGDLS and YYNGEE. This CDR3 is 16 amino acids long. CDR3 sequence: CASSVGSGRAYNEQFF. CDR3 DNA: TGTGCCAGCAGCGTAGGTAGCGGGAGGGCCTACAATGAGCAGTTCTTC.

The genes are TRBV24-1 and TRBJ1-3, with a weak D call TRBD1 (5 bases). Trimming removed 3 bases from V and 4 bases from J, with 12 bases in between. CDR1 and CDR2 (germline): KGHDR, SFDVKD. The CDR3 loop spans 15 amino acids. The CDR3 here is CATSDIRDSGNTIYF. CDR3 coding DNA: TGTGCCACCAGTGATATCCGGGACTCCGGAAACACCATATATTTT.

This clone was detected once. The chain combines TRBV29-1 with TRBJ2-5; no clear D. CDR3 length equals 12 residues. Trimming took 7 bases from V and 4 from J, leaving 13 bases between them. The germline CDR1 and CDR2 sequences are SQVTM and ANQGSEA. Here the CDR3 reads CSARTPGETQYF. CDR3 DNA: TGCAGCGCCAGAACCCCGGGAGAGACCCAGTACTTC.

The V and J genes are TRBV11-1 and TRBJ2-3; 11 positions match TRBD1. The CDR3 is made up of 16 amino acids. V lost 6 bases, J lost 9 bases, and 14 bases stayed unmatched. Germline V gene data show CDR1 as SGHAT and CDR2 as FQDESV (reference sequence). CDR3 loop: CASRDRDRGSEETQYF. CDR3 in DNA: TGTGCCAGCAGGGATAGGGACAGGGGGTCGGAGGAAACGCAGTATTTT.